The T cell receptor beta chain described here comes from a study of T cell responses to AZD1222 COVID-19 vaccine. The wider study: Second-dose intervals near 4 or 12 weeks were combined. Study outcomes and limitations: All repertoire sampling was performed exclusively after the peak T cell response. The CD4 TCRs associated with vaccination extended across spike and predominated at 160-218 and 743-854. Females made up more of the donors, who were largely white British, and clonal diversity may have come out too low.

Libraries were prepared by immunoSEQ multiplex PCR; TCRdb keeps only in-frame clonotypes and omits some of them. Among over 85,000 clones listed, around 90% were seen once. CDR3 size: 16 residues. V was clipped by 5 bases and J by 4 bases; unmatched bases: 8. Germline V CDR1 and CDR2: SGHAT, FQNNGV. To note about this clone: Its antigen is unknown.

V and J are TRBV11-2 and TRBJ2-6; 7 nucleotides match TRBD1. The sequenced sample was peripheral blood, obtained on day 0 of AZD1222 vaccination. This clonotype was sampled from an adult in good health. For the CDR3, the DNA is TGTGCCAGCAGCGCACAGGGGATGGGCGGGGCCAACGTCCTGACTTTC. It translates to CASSAQGMGGANVLTF.